What follows are 27 T cell receptor beta chains derived from one specimen sequenced in a study of OX40 agonist ivuxolimab in advanced cancers. Some clones are missing from TCRdb's copy, which holds only in-frame ones; the method was immunoSEQ multiplex PCR. Here the sample spans about 64,000 clones, around 80% being singletons. The starting material was CD4+ or CD8+ T cells sorted from blood, obtained in a trial of the OX40 agonist ivuxolimab. The receptors come from an adult with an advanced solid tumor such as melanoma, head and neck, liver or kidney cancer.

This clone was seen a few times. This chain joins TRBV30 and TRBJ1-5; no firm D call. The CDR3 runs 14 residues. Trimming removed 2 bases from V and 0 bases from J, with 8 bases in between. From germline, CDR1 is GTSNPN and CDR2 SVGIG (reference sequence). CDR3 sequence reads: CAWSHTASNQPQHF. CDR3 nucleotide sequence: TGTGCCTGGAGTCACACAGCTAGCAATCAGCCCCAGCATTTT.

Only one count was recorded for this clone. The J gene is TRBJ1-1, the V gene TRBV5-4; tentatively, D is TRBD1 (6 bases). This CDR3 spans 14 amino acids. Trimming left V 1 base short and J 4 bases short, with 11 bases between. Germline CDR1 and CDR2: SGHNT and YYREEE (reference sequence). The CDR3 reads CASSLRAGVTEAFF. CDR3 coding DNA: TGTGCCAGCAGCTTGAGGGCAGGGGTCACTGAAGCTTTCTTT. The variable domain in full, completed from reference TRBV5-4 and TRBJ1-1, reads ETGVTQSPTHLIKTRGQQVTLRCSSQSGHNTVSWYQQALGQGPQFIFQYYREEENGRGNFPPRFSGLQFPNYSSELNVNALELDDSALYLCASSLRAGVTEAFFGQGTRLTVV.

This clone appeared a single time. The genes are TRBV10-3 and TRBJ1-1; D not resolved. Looked up from germline, CDR1 is ENHRY and CDR2 is SYGVKD. This CDR3 comprises 12 residues. V lost 2 bases, J lost 3 bases, and 4 bases lay in between. The CDR3, as DNA: TGTGCCATCAGTGAGGGTGACACTGAAGCTTTCTTT. Translated, it gives CAISEGDTEAFF.

V gene TRBV7-2 combines with J gene TRBJ2-7, with a weak D call TRBD1 (6 bases). CDR3 length equals 13 residues. V was cut by 5 bases and J by 2 bases, with 10 bases left in between. CDR1 SGHTA and CDR2 FQGNSA come from the germline V gene. The CDR3 sequence: CASSRGGTYEQYF. In DNA form, the CDR3 reads TGTGCCAGCAGCAGAGGGGGAACCTACGAGCAGTACTTC.

The chain joins TRBV7-8 to TRBJ1-1; D call uncertain. The CDR3 is 17 amino acids. V shed 0 bases and J shed 0 bases, with 14 bases lying between them. Germline V gives CDR1 SGHVS, CDR2 FQNEAQ. The chain's CDR3 is CASSLARGRLMNTEAFF. The CDR3 DNA is TGTGCCAGCAGCTTAGCGCGCGGAAGATTAATGAACACTGAAGCTTTCTTT.

This chain links TRBV5-8 with TRBJ1-1; D may be TRBD1 (6 bases). In germline, CDR1 is SGHTS, CDR2 YDEGEE. V lost 0 bases to trimming and J lost 3 bases, with 6 bases between them. This CDR3 contains 13 residues. CDR3 nucleotide sequence: TGTGCCAGCAGCTTGGACAGGGACACTGAAGCTTTCTTT. Translated: CASSLDRDTEAFF.

The gene calls are TRBV7-3 and TRBJ1-5, with D possibly matching TRBD1 (6 bases). The germline V gene encodes CDR1 SGHTA and CDR2 FQGTGA. The V end was cut by 6 bases, the J end by 3 bases, with 12 bases between. This CDR3 region has 14 residues. CDR3 amino acids: CASSSGQINQPQHF. The CDR3 bases are TGTGCCAGCAGTTCCGGACAGATCAATCAGCCCCAGCATTTT.

This clone appeared a single time. This chain connects TRBV28 to TRBJ2-7, with a tentative D call TRBD1 (5 bases). The germline V and J ends were trimmed by 3 bases and 0 bases, with 9 bases remaining between them. The CDR3 consists of 14 residues. CDR1 is MDHEN, CDR2 SYDVKM, per germline. The CDR3 DNA follows: TGTGCCAGCAGTTTTCCGGACACCTCCTACGAGCAGTACTTC. Encoded protein: CASSFPDTSYEQYF. The variable domain in full, with the rest retrieved from reference TRBV28 and TRBJ2-7, is DVKVTQSSRYLVKRTGEKVFLECVQDMDHENMFWYRQDPGLGLRLIYFSYDVKMKEKGDIPEGYSVSREKKERFSLILESASTNQTSMYLCASSFPDTSYEQYFGPGTRLTVT.

The chain links TRBV28 to TRBJ1-1; no definite D call. Trimming shortened V by 0 bases and J by 3 bases, and 11 bases separated the two germline ends. CDR3 length equals 15 residues. CDR1 and CDR2 (germline): MDHEN, SYDVKM. The CDR3 coding sequence is TGTGCCAGCAGTTTATGGTCCGGGAAGGACACTGAAGCTTTCTTT. Translated, it gives CASSLWSGKDTEAFF.

This chain uses TRBV7-8 with TRBJ1-1; D remains ambiguous. Germline loops: CDR1 SGHVS, CDR2 FQNEAQ. This CDR3 contains 15 residues. V was clipped by 2 bases and J by 5 bases, with 15 bases between them. In DNA, the CDR3 is TGTGCCAGCAGCTTACGATGGCAGGTGGGAACTGAAGCTTTCTTT. The encoded protein is CASSLRWQVGTEAFF. Full variable domain (outside the CDR3, taken from reference TRBV7-8 and TRBJ1-1): GAGVSQSPRYKVAKRGQDVALRCDPISGHVSLFWYQQALGQGPEFLTYFQNEAQLDKSGLPSDRFFAERPEGSVSTLKIQRTQQEDSAVYLCASSLRWQVGTEAFFGQGTRLTVV.

The CDR3 bases are TGTGCCAGCAGCGGGACAGGGGTTTTAGGCGAGCAGTACTTC. Translating gives CASSGTGVLGEQYF. V and J are TRBV6-6 and TRBJ2-7, with 10 bases fitting TRBD1. There are 14 residues in the CDR3. V was clipped by 6 bases and J by 6 bases; unmatched bases: 8. Germline-derived CDR1 and CDR2 are MNHNY and SVGAGI (reference sequence).

The chain carries TRBV18 and TRBJ1-4; D not certain. The CDR3 is 16 amino acids. V was shortened by 2 bases and J by 0 bases, with 10 bases between the two germline ends. Looked up from germline, CDR1 is KGHSH and CDR2 is LQKENI. CDR3: CASSPEAVATNEKLFF. The CDR3 region has the DNA TGTGCCAGCTCACCAGAGGCGGTTGCAACTAATGAAAAACTGTTTTTT.

V gene TRBV7-3 combines with J gene TRBJ2-7; 8 bases fit TRBD1. The ends lost 5 bases at V and 3 bases at J; junction bases unmatched: 6. Germline V gene sequence: CDR1 SGHTA, CDR2 FQGTGA. The CDR3 covers 14 residues. CDR3 region: CASSVQGVGYEQYF. The CDR3 DNA follows: TGTGCCAGCAGCGTACAGGGGGTGGGCTACGAGCAGTACTTC.

The chain couples TRBV19 to TRBJ2-5, with 7 bases identical to TRBD2. Germline V gives CDR1 LNHDA, CDR2 SQIVND (reference sequence). J was trimmed by 4 bases and V by 6 bases; bases with no gene match: 8. The CDR3 is 14 residues long. The CDR3 bases are TGTGCCAGTAGCCGGAGACTAGCCTCAGAGACCCAGTACTTC. Residues: CASSRRLASETQYF.

The genes are TRBV6-5 and TRBJ1-6, with 7 bases aligning to TRBD1. The CDR3 length is 15 residues. V dropped 10 bases and J dropped 0; count of bases not matched to a gene: 6. Germline values: CDR1 MNHEY, CDR2 SVGAGI. The CDR3 nucleotides are TGTGCCACAAAGGAGGGGGCCTCCTATAATTCACCCCTCCACTTT. This gives the protein CATKEGASYNSPLHF.

The DNA for the CDR3 is TGTGCCAGCAGCCAAGATTGGAGCCTAGCGGGAATAGAGACCCAGTACTTC. Translated: CASSQDWSLAGIETQYF. The chain employs TRBV4-2 and TRBJ2-5; 9 nucleotides agree with TRBD2. Losses at the gene ends were 0 bases for V and 4 bases for J; bases not matched to a gene: 9. Per germline, CDR1 LGHNA and CDR2 YNFKEQ. The CDR3 runs 17 residues.

The genes are TRBV5-4 and TRBJ1-3; D not resolved. Germline V lookup: CDR1 SGHNT, CDR2 YYREEE (reference sequence). Between the trimmed V and J ends, which lost 3 bases and 2 bases, there was a span of 15 bases. This CDR3 has 16 amino acids. CDR3 in DNA: TGTGCCAGCAGCTCAGACGGGCTTCAGACTGGAAACACCATATATTTT. Its translation: CASSSDGLQTGNTIYF.

The CDR3 nucleotides read TGTGCCAGTTCCTGGAAGGGGCCTACGCTAAAAGAGACCCAGTACTTC. It encodes CASSWKGPTLKETQYF. The chain employs TRBV27 and TRBJ2-5; TRBD1 is a possible D gene (5 bases). The germline V gene has CDR1 MNHEY and CDR2 SMNVEV (reference sequence). The CDR3 consists of 16 residues. Trimming removed 9 bases at V and 3 bases at J, with 23 bases between.

V usage is TRBV15 and J usage is TRBJ1-1; no firm D call. This CDR3 region has 15 residues. The V and J ends lost 4 bases and 4 bases respectively, with 16 bases between them. Looked up from germline, CDR1 is LNHNV and CDR2 is YYDKDF (reference sequence). CDR3 sequence reads: CATSKQRESGTEAFF. In DNA, the CDR3 is TGTGCCACCAGCAAACAGAGGGAATCCGGCACTGAAGCTTTCTTT.

This clone was counted only a few times. V gene TRBV2 combines with J gene TRBJ2-1; TRBD2 matches at 9 bases. This CDR3 contains 15 residues. Germline values: CDR1 SNHLY, CDR2 FYNNEI. V trimming: 5 bases; J trimming: 0 bases; junction bases outside the gene matches: 2. CDR3 in amino acids: CASSSSGSSYNEQFF. In nucleotides, the CDR3 is TGTGCCAGCAGTAGTAGCGGGAGCTCCTACAATGAGCAGTTCTTC.

The chain is built from TRBV4-2 and TRBJ2-7; D is unresolved. The CDR3 spans 12 residues. The V and J ends lost 4 bases and 3 bases respectively, with 7 bases between them. The germline V gene encodes CDR1 LGHNA and CDR2 YNFKEQ. The CDR3 protein is CASSLPDYEQYF. CDR3 nucleotide sequence: TGTGCCAGCAGCCTCCCTGACTACGAGCAGTACTTC.

The V gene is TRBV7-6, the J gene TRBJ2-7; possible D gene TRBD1, 6 bases. V lost 5 bases and J lost 5, with 16 bases in between. This CDR3 has 14 amino acids. Germline V CDR1 and CDR2: SGHVS, FNYEAQ. As DNA, the CDR3 is TGTGCCAGCAGCGGATGGGTGGGGGCCCACGAGCAGTACTTC. Its translation: CASSGWVGAHEQYF. Supplemented by reference TRBV7-6 and TRBJ2-7, the full variable domain reads GAGVSQSPRYKVTKRGQDVALRCDPISGHVSLYWYRQALGQGPEFLTYFNYEAQQDKSGLPNDRFSAERPEGSISTLTIQRTEQRDSAMYRCASSGWVGAHEQYFGPGTRLTVT.

This clone was counted between two and nine times. The chain carries TRBV28 and TRBJ1-5, with TRBD1 as a possible D gene (5 bases). CDR1 is MDHEN, CDR2 SYDVKM, per germline. The CDR3 totals 14 residues. V was clipped by 11 bases and J by 4 bases, with 18 bases between them. The CDR3 reads CASLAGPLNQPQHF. The CDR3 nucleotides are TGTGCCTCTCTTGCAGGGCCCCTGAATCAGCCCCAGCATTTT.

The genes are TRBV10-2 and TRBJ1-6; the match to TRBD1 covers 9 bases. Germline V lookup: CDR1 WSHSY, CDR2 SAAADI. This CDR3 spans 16 amino acids. The V and J ends lost 7 bases and 10 bases, in that order; junction bases with no gene match: 14. DNA for the CDR3: TGCGCCAGCATCCAAAACAGGGGGCGCGGGCGGTCACCCCTCCACTTT. Translation: CASIQNRGRGRSPLHF.

V and J are TRBV28 and TRBJ2-3, with D possibly matching TRBD1 (5 bases). Germline CDR1 reads MDHEN; CDR2 reads SYDVKM. The V end was cut by 3 bases, the J end by 4 bases, with 14 bases between. This CDR3 contains 15 residues. In DNA form, the CDR3 reads TGTGCCAGCAGTTTTAGCAGGGTTTGGTCAGATACGCAGTATTTT. This sequence encodes CASSFSRVWSDTQYF.

With respect to this clone: Mismatch with germline at one junction end may stem from a read error. This chain uses TRBV11-2 with TRBJ1-2; D call uncertain. CDR1 and CDR2 (germline): SGHAT, FQNNGV. This CDR3 spans 15 amino acids. DNA for the CDR3: TGTGCCAGCAGCTTAGACCCAGGTGGGCTCTATGGCTGCACCTTC. It is translated as CASSLDPGGLYGCTF.

The chain employs TRBV10-3 and TRBJ2-3; unclear D gene. The V gene's germline CDR1 is ENHRY and CDR2 SYGVKD. Trimming stripped 6 bases from V and 0 bases from J, with 10 bases between. CDR3 length equals 14 residues. The CDR3 DNA follows: TGTGCCATCAGGTACACCGCTAGCACAGATACGCAGTATTTT. Residues: CAIRYTASTDTQYF.